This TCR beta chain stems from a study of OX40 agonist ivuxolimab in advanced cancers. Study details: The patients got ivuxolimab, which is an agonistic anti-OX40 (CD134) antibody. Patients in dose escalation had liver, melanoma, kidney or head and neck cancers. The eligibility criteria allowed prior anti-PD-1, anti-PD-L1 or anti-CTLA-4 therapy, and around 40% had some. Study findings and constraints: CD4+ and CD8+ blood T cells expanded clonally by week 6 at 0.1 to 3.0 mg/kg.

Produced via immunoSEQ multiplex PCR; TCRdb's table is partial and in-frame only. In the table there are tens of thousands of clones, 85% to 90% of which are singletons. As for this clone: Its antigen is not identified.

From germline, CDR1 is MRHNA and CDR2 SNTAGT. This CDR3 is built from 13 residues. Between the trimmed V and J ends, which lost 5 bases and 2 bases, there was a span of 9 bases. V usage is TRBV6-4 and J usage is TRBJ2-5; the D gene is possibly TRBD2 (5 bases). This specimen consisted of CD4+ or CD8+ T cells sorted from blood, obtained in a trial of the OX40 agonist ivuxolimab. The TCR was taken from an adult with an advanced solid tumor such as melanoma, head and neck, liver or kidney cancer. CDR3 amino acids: CASSSERQETQYF. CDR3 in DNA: TGTGCCAGCAGTTCGGAGCGGCAAGAGACCCAGTACTTC.